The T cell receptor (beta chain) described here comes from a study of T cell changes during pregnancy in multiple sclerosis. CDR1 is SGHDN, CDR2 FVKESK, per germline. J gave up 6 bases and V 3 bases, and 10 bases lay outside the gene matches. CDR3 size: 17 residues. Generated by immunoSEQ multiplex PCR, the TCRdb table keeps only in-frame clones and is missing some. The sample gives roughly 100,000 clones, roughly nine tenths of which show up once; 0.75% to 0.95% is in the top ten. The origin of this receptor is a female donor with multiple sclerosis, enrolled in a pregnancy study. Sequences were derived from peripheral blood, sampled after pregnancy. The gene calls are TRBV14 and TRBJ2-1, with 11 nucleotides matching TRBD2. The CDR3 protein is CASSQLTSGSGFNEQFF. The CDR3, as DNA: TGTGCCAGCAGCCAGTTAACTAGCGGGAGTGGTTTCAATGAGCAGTTCTTC.